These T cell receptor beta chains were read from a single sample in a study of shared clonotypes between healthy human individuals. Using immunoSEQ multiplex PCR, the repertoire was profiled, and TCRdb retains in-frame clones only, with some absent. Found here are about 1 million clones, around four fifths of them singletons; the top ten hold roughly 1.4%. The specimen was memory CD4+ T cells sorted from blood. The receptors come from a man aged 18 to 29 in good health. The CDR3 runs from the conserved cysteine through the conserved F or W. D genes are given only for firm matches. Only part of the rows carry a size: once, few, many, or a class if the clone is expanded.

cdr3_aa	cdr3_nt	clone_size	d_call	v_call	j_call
CASSAGGASYNSPLHF	TGTGCCAGTTCAGCAGGGGGCGCGTCCTATAATTCACCCCTCCACTTT	-	TRBD1	TRBV19	TRBJ1-6
CASSLARNSGANVLTF	TGCGCCAGCAGCTTGGCCCGAAACTCTGGGGCCAACGTCCTGACTTTC	-	-	TRBV5-1	TRBJ2-6
CASSQSGLEAGELFF	TGTGCCAGCAGCCAGTCGGGACTAGAAGCCGGGGAGCTGTTTTTT	-	TRBD2	TRBV7-2	TRBJ2-2
CASSPGTSGRDTQYF	TGTGCTAGCAGCCCCGGGACTAGCGGGAGGGATACGCAGTATTTT	-	TRBD2	TRBV7-7	TRBJ2-3
CASSPTGTGGYEQYF	TGTGCCAGCTCCCCGACCGGGACAGGGGGATACGAGCAGTACTTC	-	TRBD1	TRBV18	TRBJ2-7
CASSPGQVNEQYF	TGTGCCAGCAGCCCTGGACAGGTTAATGAGCAGTACTTC	-	TRBD1	TRBV5-6	TRBJ2-7
CASSSGPAEHGYTF	TGTGCCAGCAGCTCGGGACCCGCAGAACATGGCTACACCTTC	-	-	TRBV5-6	TRBJ1-2
CSVGGGQETQYF	TGCAGCGTTGGGGGCGGGCAAGAGACCCAGTACTTC	-	-	TRBV29-1	TRBJ2-5
CASTSERYGYTF	TGTGCCAGCACCTCAGAGAGGTATGGCTACACCTTC	once	-	TRBV28	TRBJ1-2
CASSFSAGFSGNTIYF	TGTGCCAGCAGTTTCTCGGCCGGATTCTCTGGAAACACCATATATTTT	-	-	TRBV28	TRBJ1-3
CASSQAPSAGGSTDTQYF	TGCGCCAGCAGCCAAGCCCCCTCGGCGGGAGGCAGCACAGATACGCAGTATTTT	-	TRBD2	TRBV4-3	TRBJ2-3
CASSLLPPSGTSEQYF	TGTGCCAGCAGCTTACTTCCCCCTAGCGGGACCTCCGAGCAGTACTTC	-	TRBD2	TRBV7-6	TRBJ2-7
CASSPGTGNQPQHF	TGTGCCAGTAGTCCCGGGACAGGCAATCAGCCCCAGCATTTT	-	TRBD1	TRBV19	TRBJ1-5
CAWSGLGGNQPQHF	TGTGCCTGGAGTGGATTAGGCGGCAATCAGCCCCAGCATTTT	-	-	TRBV30	TRBJ1-5
CASSSGQFSNQPQHF	TGTGCCAGCAGTTCAGGACAGTTTAGCAATCAGCCCCAGCATTTT	once	-	TRBV28	TRBJ1-5
CASSLLGRTGELFF	TGTGCCAGCAGTCTACTAGGTCGCACCGGGGAGCTGTTTTTT	-	-	TRBV27	TRBJ2-2
CASSLVGEGGYTF	TGTGCCAGCAGCTTGGTGGGGGAAGGAGGCTACACCTTC	-	-	TRBV5-4	TRBJ1-2